This T cell receptor beta chain was sequenced in a study of control samples from healthy donors and cancer patients. Produced via immunoSEQ multiplex PCR; TCRdb's table is partial and in-frame only. The sample contains fewer than 200,000 clones, 90% of which appear only once. The CDR3 length is 15 residues. Trimming took off 5 bases at V and 5 bases at J, with 17 bases between the two ends. Germline CDR1 is SGHTA and CDR2 is FQGTGA. This clone was detected a few times. The source material was blood. The chain is built from TRBV7-3 and TRBJ2-3; tentative D call: TRBD2 (7 bases). The TCR sequence derives from a woman aged 45-65 years in good health. The CDR3 sequence is CASSRGANSGDTQYF. CDR3 bases: TGTGCCAGCAGCCGGGGGGCTAATTCGGGAGATACGCAGTATTTT.